This T cell receptor beta chain was sequenced during a study of cytomegalovirus exposure and HLA in healthy donors. Findings and caveats of the study: Across donors, most TCRs were seen rarely, yet some public ones were widespread.

The donors were healthy bone marrow donors. J lost 0 bases, V lost 2 bases, and 4 bases had no gene match. Germline V gives CDR1 SGHNT, CDR2 YYREEE (reference sequence). CDR3 length equals 15 residues. With regard to this clone: Its antigen is still unknown.

PCR employed 60 Vbeta and 13 Jbeta primers. Sequencing was performed with immunoSEQ multiplex PCR; in TCRdb, only in-frame clones are kept and a portion is missing. Of about 190,000 clones in the sample, about 77% were seen once. What was sequenced was PBMCs. V usage is TRBV5-4 and J usage is TRBJ1-1; 7 positions match TRBD1. The sequence was collected from a woman in her thirties in good health and CMV-seropositive. The CDR3 nucleotides are TGTGCCAGCAGCTTCCAGGGGACAGTGAACACTGAAGCTTTCTTT. It codes for CASSFQGTVNTEAFF.